Sequencing of this TCR beta chain was carried out in a study of blood T cell repertoires in COVID-19. Across the study: The samples span acute and convalescent COVID-19 from the United States, Italy and Spain. Sources were T cells, B-cell-depleted T cells, or PBMCs; the material itself was cDNA or gDNA.

Only a few counts were recorded for this clone. In the authors' workflow: Estimation of nucleated cell counts was performed using reference gene primer amplification. Assay used: immunoSEQ multiplex PCR; TCRdb lists only in-frame clones, some missing. D and trimming come from the DNA, and the V and J calls and clone size come from that table. This table holds more than 90,000 clones, about 80% found once. CDR3 length equals 15 residues. The V gene's germline CDR1 is MNHEY and CDR2 SVGEGT. Trimming stripped 0 bases from V and 5 bases from J, with 10 bases between. The rearrangement links TRBV6-2 or TRBV6-3 to TRBJ2-2; D is ambiguous. The specimen sequenced was peripheral blood. The clonotype was recovered from a human donor in a cohort sampled during active COVID-19. CDR3: CASSYSSPATGELFF. CDR3 nucleotides: TGTGCCAGCAGTTACTCCTCCCCAGCGACCGGGGAGCTGTTTTTT.